The 18 T cell receptor beta chains presented below share a single source sample, sequenced in a study of blood T cell repertoires in COVID-19. Method: immunoSEQ multiplex PCR; TCRdb's copy keeps in-frame clones and lacks some. Here the sample spans some 170,000 clones, 84% being singletons. Sample: PBMCs or T cells enriched from blood (not recorded which). All receptors derive from a man aged 50-59 years who had recovered from COVID-19.

The CDR3 here is CASSILPRGSSYNSPLHF. In nucleotides, the CDR3 is TGTGCCAGTAGTATACTTCCACGGGGGAGCTCCTATAATTCACCCCTCCACTTT. This chain joins TRBV19 and TRBJ1-6; a weak D match, TRBD1 (5 bases). V was shortened by 2 bases and J by 0 bases, with 14 bases between the two germline ends. Germline loops: CDR1 LNHDA, CDR2 SQIVND (reference sequence). This CDR3 contains 18 residues.

The chain combines TRBV7-9 with TRBJ2-1, with a tentative D call TRBD2 (6 bases). The CDR3 has 18 residues. Trimming stripped 1 base from V and 3 bases from J, with 19 bases between. Looked up from germline, CDR1 is SEHNR and CDR2 is FQNEAQ (reference sequence). CDR3 amino acids: CASSLVYGGSLDYNEQFF. The CDR3 bases are TGTGCCAGCAGCTTAGTTTATGGAGGGTCGTTGGACTACAATGAGCAGTTCTTC.

V is TRBV6-2 or TRBV6-3 and J is TRBJ2-7, with TRBD1 matching over 8 bases. The CDR3 sequence is 17 residues long. The germline CDR1 and CDR2 sequences are MNHEY and SVGEGT. V dropped 0 bases and J dropped 4; count of bases not matched to a gene: 11. Written as DNA, the CDR3 is TGTGCCAGCAGTTACTCGGGGACAGGTGTCCTCCCTTACGAGCAGTACTTC. It codes for CASSYSGTGVLPYEQYF.

The V and J genes are TRBV5-4 and TRBJ2-3; 11 bases align to TRBD2. Germline CDR1 and CDR2: SGHNT and YYREEE (reference sequence). V lost 4 bases to trimming and J lost 0 bases; unmatched junction nucleotides: 1. This CDR3 has 15 amino acids. CDR3 nucleotide sequence: TGTGCCAGCAGCCGGACTAGCGGGAGCACAGATACGCAGTATTTT. Protein sequence: CASSRTSGSTDTQYF.

CDR3 sequence (DNA): TGTGCCAGCAGTGACAGGGTAAAAGACAATCAGCCCCAGCATTTT. Translation: CASSDRVKDNQPQHF. The chain recombines TRBV6-1 with TRBJ1-5, with a possible D match to TRBD1 (5 bases). Trimming pared 3 bases from V and 3 bases from J, leaving 12 bases between. Per germline, CDR1 MNHNS and CDR2 SASEGT. The CDR3 has 15 amino acids.

This chain uses TRBV2 with TRBJ1-5; D gene unclear. The CDR3 totals 15 residues. Germline CDR1 and CDR2: SNHLY and FYNNEI. V lost 1 base to trimming and J lost 0 bases, with 7 bases between them. In nucleotides, the CDR3 is TGTGCCAGCAGTGAAGGGACTGTTAGCAATCAGCCCCAGCATTTT. This sequence encodes CASSEGTVSNQPQHF.

V usage is TRBV6-1 and J usage is TRBJ1-5; the D is unclear. CDR3 length: 14 residues. The germline V gene has CDR1 MNHNS and CDR2 SASEGT. V lost 3 bases and J lost 6, with 12 bases in between. Here the CDR3 DNA reads TGTGCCAGCAGTGACGGTGGCAACAGTCAGCCCCAGCATTTT. This translates into CASSDGGNSQPQHF.

Turning to this clone: This sample also contains other DNA sequences that code for the same CDR3. The V call is TRBV5-1, the J call TRBJ1-2; the D gene is possibly TRBD1 (5 bases). The CDR3 is made up of 15 amino acids. Germline CDR1 and CDR2: SGHRS and YFSETQ. The V and J ends lost 1 base and 0 bases respectively, with 10 bases between them. The CDR3 DNA reads as TGCGCCAGCAGCTTGACAGGCGATTCTAACTATGGCTACACCTTC. Translated: CASSLTGDSNYGYTF.

V usage is TRBV25-1 and J usage is TRBJ1-2; 7 bases align to TRBD1. V dropped 1 base and J dropped 4; count of bases not matched to a gene: 6. The CDR3 is made up of 15 amino acids. Per germline, CDR1 MGHDK and CDR2 SYGVNS. The chain's CDR3 is CASSESSRTGYGYTF. As DNA, the CDR3 is TGTGCCAGCAGTGAATCGTCGCGGACAGGCTATGGCTACACCTTC.

Remarks on this clone: The junction differs from germline at one of its ends, possibly a read error. The chain is built from TRBV20-1 and TRBJ2-7, with D perhaps matching TRBD1 (5 bases). The CDR3 totals 9 residues. CDR1 is DFQATT and CDR2 is SNEGSKA in the germline V gene (reference sequence). The CDR3: CSPRQGQYF. CDR3 bases: TGCAGTCCTAGGCAGGGGCAGTACTTC.

The chain employs TRBV6-4 and TRBJ1-2, with D maybe TRBD1 (6 bases). The V gene's germline CDR1 is MRHNA and CDR2 SNTAGT. Trimming removed 6 bases at V and 2 bases at J, with 10 bases between. The CDR3 runs to 13 residues. The CDR3 region is CASSRGQNYGYTF. DNA for the CDR3: TGTGCCAGCAGCCGAGGACAGAACTATGGCTACACCTTC.

The chain links TRBV19 to TRBJ1-4; 8 bases fit TRBD1. The V gene end was trimmed by 4 bases and the J gene end by 8 bases; junction bases not matched to a gene: 9. The germline V gene has CDR1 LNHDA and CDR2 SQIVND (reference sequence). The CDR3 extends over 15 amino acids. The CDR3 bases are TGTGCCAGTAGTAAACGGACAGGGCTGGGAGAAAAACTGTTTTTT. Amino acid sequence: CASSKRTGLGEKLFF.

This clone was found a few times. CDR3 coding DNA: TGTGCCAGCAGCCTCCGGGACAGCGGGGAGCTGTTTTTT. Its protein product is CASSLRDSGELFF. The rearrangement joins TRBV9 to TRBJ2-2; 7 nucleotides align to TRBD1. This CDR3 has 13 residues. V lost 4 bases and J lost 7; bases outside the gene matches: 4. CDR1 and CDR2 from the germline V gene are SGDLS and YYNGEE.

J is TRBJ1-2 and V is TRBV19; D is possibly TRBD1 (5 bases). The germline V gene has CDR1 LNHDA and CDR2 SQIVND (reference sequence). The CDR3 covers 16 residues. Trimming pared 4 bases from V and 6 bases from J, leaving 21 bases between. The CDR3 region has the DNA TGTGCCAGTAGTAGAGTCGTAGGACACCCATCGGATGGCTACACCTTC. It is translated as CASSRVVGHPSDGYTF.

The chain links TRBV30 to TRBJ1-2; 9 nucleotides line up with TRBD1. V lost 1 base and J lost 7; bases outside the gene matches: 7. The length of the CDR3 is 14 residues. From germline, CDR1 is GTSNPN and CDR2 SVGIG (reference sequence). CDR3 loop: CAWSARTGGLGYTF. Written as DNA, the CDR3 is TGTGCCTGGAGTGCTAGAACAGGGGGCCTTGGCTACACCTTC.

This chain links TRBV15 with TRBJ1-3, with no clear D. V lost 2 bases to trimming and J lost 1 base, with 9 bases between them. Germline V gives CDR1 LNHNV, CDR2 YYDKDF (reference sequence). The CDR3 spans 15 residues. The CDR3 DNA reads as TGTGCCACCAGCAGACGACTGGATTCTGGAAACACCATATATTTT. This encodes CATSRRLDSGNTIYF.

The genes are TRBV3-1 (or the pseudogene TRBV3-2) and TRBJ1-1; TRBD1 matches 9 bases. V lost 4 bases, J lost 0 bases, and 3 bases stayed unmatched. The germline V gene encodes CDR1 LGHDT and CDR2 YNNKEL (reference sequence). The CDR3 is 15 amino acids. The CDR3 region is CASSLGQGMNTEAFF. The DNA of the CDR3 is TGTGCCAGCAGCCTCGGACAGGGGATGAACACTGAAGCTTTCTTT.

This chain uses TRBV6-1 with TRBJ1-5, with D possibly matching TRBD1 (5 bases). The CDR3 extends over 16 amino acids. Germline V gene sequence: CDR1 MNHNS, CDR2 SASEGT. Trimming cost V 4 bases and J 0 bases, with 13 bases left between them. The DNA for the CDR3 is TGTGCCAGCAGTGCAAGAGACAGTTATAGCAATCAGCCCCAGCATTTT. Protein: CASSARDSYSNQPQHF.